Listed here are 24 T cell receptor beta chains from one sample, sequenced in a study of cytomegalovirus exposure and HLA in healthy donors. PCR primers comprised 60 Vbeta and 13 Jbeta primers. The table came from immunoSEQ multiplex PCR; TCRdb's copy has only in-frame clones and leaves some out. Found here are over 65,000 clones, 67% of them singletons; the top ten hold 5.5% to 8%. The sequenced sample was PBMCs. The receptors were sampled from a woman aged 50 to 60 in good health and CMV-seropositive.

The rearrangement uses TRBV5-4 and TRBJ2-5, with 11 bases matching TRBD2. The CDR3 contains 14 residues. The junction had 2 bases not matched to a gene; V was cut back by 4 bases and J by 3 bases. Germline V gene sequence: CDR1 SGHNT, CDR2 YYREEE (reference sequence). CDR3 loop: CASSRGLAEETQYF. The DNA for the CDR3 is TGTGCCAGCAGCCGGGGACTAGCGGAAGAGACCCAGTACTTC. The full variable domain, rest sourced from reference TRBV5-4 and TRBJ2-5, is ETGVTQSPTHLIKTRGQQVTLRCSSQSGHNTVSWYQQALGQGPQFIFQYYREEENGRGNFPPRFSGLQFPNYSSELNVNALELDDSALYLCASSRGLAEETQYFGPGTRLLVL.

V is TRBV6-5 and J is TRBJ1-1, with D possibly being TRBD1 (6 bases). This CDR3 is 14 amino acids long. CDR1 and CDR2 (germline): MNHEY, SVGAGI. V lost 6 bases, J lost 0 bases, and 11 bases lay in between. The CDR3 nucleotides are TGTGCCAGCAGACCAGGGACAATGAACACTGAAGCTTTCTTT. This sequence encodes CASRPGTMNTEAFF.

The gene calls are TRBV5-4 and TRBJ1-2; the D is unclear. Looked up from germline, CDR1 is SGHNT and CDR2 is YYREEE (reference sequence). V was shortened by 4 bases and J by 3 bases, with 13 bases between the two germline ends. The CDR3 is made up of 14 amino acids. CDR3 coding DNA: TGTGCCAGCAGCGCCGTAGGAGAGGACTATGGCTACACCTTC. Its translation: CASSAVGEDYGYTF. The full variable domain, completed using reference TRBV5-4 and TRBJ1-2, is ETGVTQSPTHLIKTRGQQVTLRCSSQSGHNTVSWYQQALGQGPQFIFQYYREEENGRGNFPPRFSGLQFPNYSSELNVNALELDDSALYLCASSAVGEDYGYTFGSGTRLTVV.

The chain joins TRBV28 to TRBJ1-1; 8 nucleotides align to TRBD1. V was pared by 5 bases and J by 5 bases, with 4 bases of the junction left unmatched. Germline CDR1 and CDR2: MDHEN and SYDVKM. CDR3 length equals 13 residues. DNA for the CDR3: TGTGCCAGCAGTCCAAACAGGGGGACTGAAGCTTTCTTT. Translation gives CASSPNRGTEAFF. The full variable domain, rest sourced from reference TRBV28 and TRBJ1-1, is DVKVTQSSRYLVKRTGEKVFLECVQDMDHENMFWYRQDPGLGLRLIYFSYDVKMKEKGDIPEGYSVSREKKERFSLILESASTNQTSMYLCASSPNRGTEAFFGQGTRLTVV.

The chain uses TRBV28 and TRBJ1-5; a possible D gene is TRBD1 (6 bases). Germline lookup yields CDR1 MDHEN and CDR2 SYDVKM. This CDR3 contains 12 residues. V gave up 6 bases and J gave up 7 bases, with 10 bases separating them. The DNA of the CDR3 is TGTGCCAGCAGCCAGGGGTACCAGCCCCAGCATTTT. This sequence encodes CASSQGYQPQHF.

The chain carries TRBV19 and TRBJ2-5, with a tentative D call TRBD2 (5 bases). Germline CDR1 and CDR2: LNHDA and SQIVND (reference sequence). Trimming took off 2 bases at V and 3 bases at J, with 10 bases between the two ends. The CDR3 loop spans 14 amino acids. This CDR3 is CASSIPMREETQYF. Written as DNA, the CDR3 is TGTGCCAGTAGTATACCGATGAGGGAAGAGACCCAGTACTTC.

CDR3 nucleotides: TGTGCCAGCAGTGCGAACAGGGGCCCTAATGAAAAACTGTTTTTT. Translated: CASSANRGPNEKLFF. The V gene is TRBV2, the J gene TRBJ1-4, with 7 bases that match TRBD1. This CDR3 is built from 15 residues. With 4 bases clipped from V and 3 bases from J, the junction kept 5 bases outside the gene matches. The germline V gene has CDR1 SNHLY and CDR2 FYNNEI.

The chain joins TRBV30 to TRBJ1-6; 7 nucleotides match TRBD1. The CDR3 totals 15 residues. Germline assignment: CDR1 GTSNPN and CDR2 SVGIG (reference sequence). V lost 4 bases, J lost 8 bases, and 11 bases stayed unmatched. The CDR3 DNA is TGTGCCTGGACCGTAAAAGACAGGGTTTATTCACCCCTCCACTTT. Translated, it gives CAWTVKDRVYSPLHF.

The chain is built from TRBV7-3 and TRBJ1-6; D is perhaps TRBD1 (5 bases). CDR1 is SGHTA and CDR2 is FQGTGA in the germline V gene. This CDR3 region has 14 residues. V was shortened by 5 bases and J by 10 bases, with 15 bases between the two germline ends. In nucleotides, the CDR3 is TGTGCCAGCAGCGCGGCGGGGGTCGGATCACCCCTCCACTTT. Translation: CASSAAGVGSPLHF.

The gene calls are TRBV28 and TRBJ2-1, with 8 nucleotides matching TRBD2. Trimming cost V 8 bases and J 7 bases; bases outside gene matches: 13. The CDR3 is made up of 15 amino acids. CDR1 is MDHEN and CDR2 is SYDVKM in the germline V gene. DNA for the CDR3: TGTGCCAGCGCCCTCTTTAGCGGGGAGGTGAATGAGCAGTTCTTC. Translated: CASALFSGEVNEQFF.

The gene calls are TRBV30 and TRBJ1-2; 8 bases agree with TRBD1. J gave up 6 bases and V 4 bases, and 10 bases lay outside the gene matches. Germline values: CDR1 GTSNPN, CDR2 SVGIG (reference sequence). The CDR3 covers 14 residues. CDR3 DNA sequence: TGTGCCTGGACCCCCGGGACAGGTCTGGATGGCTACACCTTC. It yields the protein CAWTPGTGLDGYTF.

A word on this clone: The sample holds other DNA sequences that translate to the same CDR3. This chain connects TRBV19 to TRBJ2-3; the match to TRBD2 covers 7 bases. The V and J ends lost 5 bases and 0 bases, in that order; junction bases with no gene match: 8. The CDR3 is 16 amino acids. Germline V gives CDR1 LNHDA, CDR2 SQIVND (reference sequence). The CDR3 DNA sequence: TGTGCCAGTAGTGAGGCGCCAGCGGGGAGCACAGATACGCAGTATTTT. It is translated as CASSEAPAGSTDTQYF.

This clone appeared a single time. The J gene is TRBJ1-4, the V gene TRBV7-9; 9 bases align to TRBD1. CDR3 length: 14 residues. V shed 5 bases, J shed 8 bases, and the junction held 6 bases outside the gene matches. From germline, CDR1 is SEHNR and CDR2 FQNEAQ (reference sequence). The CDR3 sequence: CASSRGQGREKLFF. In nucleotides, the CDR3 is TGTGCCAGCAGCCGCGGACAGGGGAGGGAAAAACTGTTTTTT.

The chain recombines TRBV11-2 with TRBJ1-1, with 7 bases lining up with TRBD1. J lost 1 base, V lost 1 base, and 12 bases had no gene match. The germline gives CDR1 SGHAT, CDR2 FQNNGV. The CDR3 has 18 amino acids. The CDR3 sequence: CASSLVGARGRRNTEAFF. The CDR3 DNA sequence: TGTGCCAGCAGCTTAGTTGGGGCCAGGGGGAGAAGGAACACTGAAGCTTTCTTT.

The V and J genes are TRBV2 and TRBJ1-5; D may be TRBD1 (6 bases). The V end was cut by 4 bases, the J end by 4 bases, with 8 bases between. Germline V gene data show CDR1 as SNHLY and CDR2 as FYNNEI. The CDR3 is made up of 13 amino acids. CDR3 bases: TGTGCCAGCAGTGCTGGACAGAATCAGCCCCAGCATTTT. Protein: CASSAGQNQPQHF. Looking up the rest from reference TRBV2 and TRBJ1-5 gives the full variable domain: EPEVTQTPSHQVTQMGQEVILRCVPISNHLYFYWYRQILGQKVEFLVSFYNNEISEKSEIFDDQFSVERPDGSNFTLKIRSTKLEDSAMYFCASSAGQNQPQHFGDGTRLSIL.

CDR3 amino acids: CASSGTGAELTQYF. The CDR3 nucleotides read TGTGCCAGCAGTGGGACAGGGGCCGAGCTGACCCAGTACTTC. The rearrangement uses TRBV6-1 and TRBJ2-5; TRBD1 aligns across 9 bases. Germline trimming cut 4 bases from V and 7 bases from J; bases unmatched to any gene: 7. This CDR3 region has 14 residues. Germline CDR1 and CDR2: MNHNS and SASEGT.

The chain combines TRBV2 with TRBJ1-4, with TRBD1 matching over 9 bases. The CDR3 length is 16 residues. The V segment lost 5 bases and the J segment 3 bases; nucleotides outside the gene matches: 7. CDR1 is SNHLY, CDR2 FYNNEI, per germline. This CDR3 reads CASSQQGAAANEKLFF. The CDR3 nucleotides are TGTGCCAGCAGTCAACAGGGGGCGGCGGCTAATGAAAAACTGTTTTTT.

This chain connects TRBV5-6 to TRBJ2-5; 8 bases fit TRBD2. Germline V gene data show CDR1 as SGHDT and CDR2 as YYEEEE. The CDR3 is 15 residues long. With 3 bases clipped from V and 2 bases from J, the junction kept 6 bases outside the gene matches. This CDR3 reads CASSSLAGIQETQYF. CDR3 DNA: TGTGCCAGCAGCTCCTTAGCGGGGATACAAGAGACCCAGTACTTC. The complete variable domain, with remaining parts taken from reference TRBV5-6 and TRBJ2-5, reads DAGVTQSPTHLIKTRGQQVTLRCSPKSGHDTVSWYQQALGQGPQFIFQYYEEEERQRGNFPDRFSGHQFPNYSSELNVNALLLGDSALYLCASSSLAGIQETQYFGPGTRLLVL.

Notes on this clone: Relative to the germline gene, one junction end is altered; a read error may explain this. This chain joins TRBV2 and TRBJ1-2; D is uncertain. CDR3 size: 11 residues. Per germline, CDR1 SNHLY and CDR2 FYNNEI. CDR3 DNA sequence: TGTGCCAGCAGTGAGATAGCCGGCTGCACCTTC. Translated: CASSEIAGCTF.

This chain joins TRBV15 and TRBJ2-6, with D perhaps matching TRBD2 (6 bases). Looked up from germline, CDR1 is LNHNV and CDR2 is YYDKDF (reference sequence). The CDR3 extends over 17 amino acids. Trimming removed 0 bases from V and 2 bases from J, with 11 bases in between. The CDR3 protein is CATSRDWREAGANVLTF. The DNA of the CDR3 is TGTGCCACCAGCAGAGATTGGAGGGAGGCTGGGGCCAACGTCCTGACTTTC.

V is TRBV29-1 and J is TRBJ1-3; D is perhaps TRBD1 (5 bases). The CDR3 has 15 residues. Germline-derived CDR1 and CDR2 are SQVTM and ANQGSEA. With 5 bases removed from V and 4 bases from J, the gap between germline ends came to 18 bases. The CDR3 spells CSVILPRTQGNTIYF. For the CDR3, the DNA is TGCAGCGTTATCCTACCCCGGACACAAGGAAACACCATATATTTT.

The rearrangement joins TRBV11-3 to TRBJ2-7, with D possibly being TRBD1 (6 bases). The V gene's germline CDR1 is SGHNT and CDR2 YENEEA. The V end was cut by 3 bases, the J end by 1 base, with 7 bases between. CDR3 length: 13 residues. CDR3 loop: CASSLDRSYEQYF. CDR3 coding DNA: TGTGCCAGCAGCTTGGACAGATCCTACGAGCAGTACTTC.

This chain uses TRBV5-1 with TRBJ1-6, with D perhaps TRBD1 (6 bases). The CDR3 covers 15 residues. Germline V gene lookup returns CDR1 SGHRS and CDR2 YFSETQ. V lost 4 bases and J 5 bases, leaving 13 bases between the germline ends. CDR3 nucleotide sequence: TGCGCCAGCAGCCCGGAGGGGGGGGATAATTCACCCCTCCACTTT. Amino acids: CASSPEGGDNSPLHF.

The CDR3 DNA follows: TGTGCCAGCAGTTCCCCTGGGGACTCGGAAGACACCGGGGAGCTGTTTTTT. Its protein is CASSSPGDSEDTGELFF. This sequence joins TRBV28 and TRBJ2-2; D might be TRBD2 (6 bases). V was shortened by 4 bases and J by 3 bases, with 18 bases between the two germline ends. Per germline, CDR1 MDHEN and CDR2 SYDVKM. The CDR3 runs to 17 residues.